The clone carrying this T cell receptor (beta chain) was detected once. The protocol was immunoSEQ multiplex PCR, while the TCRdb copy is restricted to in-frame clones and leaves out a portion. The sample records hundreds of thousands of clones, about 96% being singletons. Naive CD8 isolation took CD45RO-negative cells positively selected for CCR7 and excluded terminally differentiated effector memory CD45RA+ cells. These data belong to a study of shared clonotypes between healthy human individuals. This CDR3 has 13 residues. In germline, CDR1 is PRHDT, CDR2 FYEKMQ (reference sequence). With 1 base removed from V and 7 bases from J, the gap between germline ends came to 10 bases.

The receptor's source is a woman aged 25 to 39 in good health. The sequenced material came from naive CD8+ T cells sorted from blood. The gene calls are TRBV13 and TRBJ1-1; D unclear. CDR3: CASSLDLDHEAFF. CDR3 DNA sequence: TGTGCCAGCAGCTTAGACTTAGATCATGAAGCTTTCTTT.